Below, 20 T cell receptor beta chains from the same sample are listed, as sequenced in a study of shared clonotypes between healthy human individuals (dated by TCRdb to 2019 to 2021). Preparation of the library involved the immunoSEQ multiplex PCR assay. TCRdb mirrors the immuneACCESS table, restricted to in-frame sequences. Some clones are absent from its copies; in checked studies, under half trace to an unresolved V gene, and the reason for the others is unknown. The sample profile shows around 690,000 clones; around 91% of them were found once. Of the sample, 34% is held by the ten largest clones. The sequenced sample was memory CD8+ T cells from PBMCs. Read against the paper, the sample's cell subset or site label means: CD45RO+ cells pooled with CCR7-negative TemRA cells. These receptors all stem from a man younger than 30 in good health. Some clones in this sample may be carry-over from other donors' samples.

V usage is TRBV9 and J usage is TRBJ2-1; 9 bases are a match to TRBD1. CDR1 is SGDLS and CDR2 is YYNGEE in the germline V gene. The CDR3 sequence is 15 residues long. Trimming at V came to 2 bases and at J to 5 bases, leaving 5 bases not matched to a gene. This CDR3 reads CASSVHGTGNNEQFF. CDR3 DNA: TGTGCCAGCAGCGTTCACGGGACAGGGAACAATGAGCAGTTCTTC.

V is TRBV12-5 and J is TRBJ2-1, with 14 bases matching TRBD2. This CDR3 comprises 16 residues. CDR1 is LGHNT, CDR2 FRNRAP, per germline. The V and J ends lost 6 bases and 7 bases, in that order; junction bases with no gene match: 8. CDR3 DNA sequence: TGTGCTAGTGGCGAAAGACTAGCGGGAGGGGTGAATGAGCAGTTCTTC. This sequence encodes CASGERLAGGVNEQFF.

The rearrangement joins TRBV4-3 to TRBJ2-2; D is undetermined. The V gene's germline CDR1 is LGHNA and CDR2 YSLEER. The CDR3 is 16 residues long. Trimming removed 2 bases at V and 2 bases at J, with 12 bases between. CDR3 region: CASSQYLSLNTGELFF. Here the CDR3 DNA reads TGCGCCAGCAGCCAATATCTCTCCTTAAACACCGGGGAGCTGTTTTTT.

This sequence joins TRBV9 and TRBJ2-7; D tentatively fits TRBD1 or TRBD2 (6 bases each). Trimming removed 0 bases from V and 6 bases from J, with 16 bases in between. The CDR3 sequence is 15 residues long. In germline, CDR1 is SGDLS, CDR2 YYNGEE. CDR3 nucleotide sequence: TGTGCCAGCAGCGTAGGAGGGATGGGGGGCGTCGAGCAGTACTTC. Translating it yields CASSVGGMGGVEQYF.

The chain links TRBV7-9 to TRBJ2-7; TRBD1 matches at 10 bases. Trimming took 4 bases from V and 2 from J; bases not matched to a gene: 8. Looked up from germline, CDR1 is SEHNR and CDR2 is FQNEAQ (reference sequence). The CDR3 consists of 16 residues. DNA for the CDR3: TGTGCCAGCAGCTCTCTCAGGGACAGGGGCACCTACGAGCAGTACTTC. As protein: CASSSLRDRGTYEQYF.

The chain recombines TRBV7-6 with TRBJ2-5, with 9 bases lining up with TRBD2. The end of the DNA fits TRBJ2-7 better, so the J call may be wrong. The CDR3 totals 14 residues. Germline assignment: CDR1 SGHVS and CDR2 FNYEAQ. DNA for the CDR3: TGTGCCAGCAGCTTAGGCGGGAGGGCGGCCGAGCAGTACTTC. This codes for CASSLGGRAAEQYF.

A few counts support this clone. The chain has TRBV21-1 and TRBJ1-5. TRBV21-1 is a pseudogene locus. The CDR3 sequence is 16 residues long. CDR3 loop: CASSKTGAPSNQPQHF. The CDR3 DNA reads TGTGCCAGCAGCAAAACGGGCGCTCCGAGCAATCAGCCCCAGCATTTT.

V and J are TRBV7-7 and TRBJ2-7; D is perhaps TRBD1 (5 bases). CDR3 length: 15 residues. CDR1 and CDR2 (germline): SSHAT, FNYEAQ (reference sequence). The V end lost 1 base, the J end lost 1 base, and 11 bases lay between the germline ends. This CDR3 is CASSLGQGPSYEQYF. The CDR3 DNA sequence: TGTGCCAGCAGCTTAGGTCAGGGTCCATCCTACGAGCAGTACTTC.

In this sample, this clone turned up a few times. The chain recombines TRBV27 with TRBJ1-4; 9 bases line up with TRBD1. The germline gives CDR1 MNHEY, CDR2 SMNVEV (reference sequence). The CDR3 has 16 residues. J was trimmed by 7 bases and V by 8 bases; bases with no gene match: 14. The CDR3 here is CASGNTGGRTFEKLFF. CDR3 sequence (DNA): TGTGCCAGCGGGAACACAGGGGGCAGGACGTTTGAAAAACTGTTTTTT.

The rearrangement links TRBV7-9 to TRBJ2-7, with D maybe TRBD2 (5 bases). The CDR3 has 13 residues. Germline V lookup: CDR1 SEHNR, CDR2 FQNEAQ (reference sequence). Trimming stripped 6 bases from V and 1 base from J, with 10 bases between. The CDR3 DNA is TGTGCCAGCAGTATCGGGATTTCCTACGAGCAGTACTTC. Its translation: CASSIGISYEQYF.

J is TRBJ2-7 and V is TRBV4-3, with a tentative D call TRBD2 (5 bases). The V and J ends lost 4 bases and 0 bases respectively, with 10 bases between them. This CDR3 is 14 amino acids long. CDR1 and CDR2 from the germline V gene are LGHNA and YSLEER. The CDR3 nucleotides read TGCGCCAGCAGCCCCCAGCGGCCCTCCTACGAGCAGTACTTC. Translated, it gives CASSPQRPSYEQYF.

CDR3 protein: CASSHGREYGTGELFF. The CDR3 DNA reads TGTGCCAGCAGTCACGGGCGGGAGTACGGCACCGGGGAGCTGTTTTTT. The chain uses TRBV27 and TRBJ2-2, with 7 bases that match TRBD2. Germline V gene sequence: CDR1 MNHEY, CDR2 SMNVEV (reference sequence). The CDR3 consists of 16 residues. V shed 5 bases and J 4 bases; nucleotides not matched to a gene: 10.

The chain couples TRBV4-1 to TRBJ2-7; the D is unclear. From germline, CDR1 is MGHRA and CDR2 YSYEKL. The V end was cut by 0 bases, the J end by 3 bases, with 6 bases between. The CDR3 contains 13 residues. The CDR3: CASSQELVYEQYF. CDR3 DNA sequence: TGCGCCAGCAGCCAAGAGCTAGTCTACGAGCAGTACTTC.

This sequence joins TRBV9 and TRBJ2-1, with D hard to call. V was clipped by 0 bases and J by 0 bases, with 13 bases between them. The CDR3 length is 17 residues. Germline values: CDR1 SGDLS, CDR2 YYNGEE. The CDR3 DNA reads as TGTGCCAGCAGCGTAGAGGGCGGATTAAGCTCCTACAATGAGCAGTTCTTC. Translated, it gives CASSVEGGLSSYNEQFF.

The rearrangement links TRBV4-2 to TRBJ2-1; 11 bases are a match to TRBD2. This CDR3 is 18 amino acids long. With 0 bases clipped from V and 8 bases from J, the junction kept 12 bases outside the gene matches. Germline CDR1 and CDR2: LGHNA and YNFKEQ. CDR3 residues: CASSQDRVAGGPWDEQFF. The CDR3 nucleotides are TGTGCCAGCAGCCAAGATCGAGTAGCGGGAGGGCCATGGGATGAGCAGTTCTTC.

V gene TRBV7-9 combines with J gene TRBJ1-2; 8 nucleotides match TRBD1. The length of the CDR3 is 13 residues. CDR1 and CDR2 (germline): SEHNR, FQNEAQ (reference sequence). V lost 5 bases and J lost 4; bases outside the gene matches: 3. CDR3 nucleotide sequence: TGTGCCAGCAGCCCGGGACAGGCCTATGGCTACACCTTC. Residues: CASSPGQAYGYTF.

This clone was seen once. The rearrangement links TRBV7-9 to TRBJ1-2, with no clear D. Deletions cut 11 bases from V and 7 bases from J, with 14 bases between. CDR1 and CDR2 from the germline V gene are SEHNR and FQNEAQ (reference sequence). The CDR3 contains 11 residues. CDR3 bases: TGTGCCCTAAAGGTTGAGTTTGGCTACACCTTC. Translation: CALKVEFGYTF.

The V call is TRBV5-5, the J call TRBJ2-7, with D possibly being TRBD1 (6 bases). CDR1 and CDR2 (germline): SGHKS, YYEKEE (reference sequence). This CDR3 region has 15 residues. The V gene lost 2 bases and the J gene lost 4 bases, with 16 bases spanning the gap. In DNA, the CDR3 is TGTGCCAGCAGCTTACCAGGGGAGTGGATTTACGAGCAGTACTTC. Translated: CASSLPGEWIYEQYF.

The chain joins TRBV5-8 to TRBJ2-3, with TRBD1 matching 10 bases. The CDR3 is made up of 16 amino acids. The germline gives CDR1 SGHTS, CDR2 YDEGEE. Unmatched junction bases numbered 4, after V lost 3 bases and J lost 0 bases. CDR3 DNA sequence: TGTGCCAGCAGCTGGGGGACAGGGGTAAGCACAGATACGCAGTATTTT. This gives the protein CASSWGTGVSTDTQYF.

The chain links TRBV19 to TRBJ1-2; D unresolved. The CDR3 loop spans 14 amino acids. V lost 6 bases, J lost 3 bases, and 14 bases lay in between. The germline V gene encodes CDR1 LNHDA and CDR2 SQIVND (reference sequence). The CDR3 protein is CASSDREEHYGYTF. CDR3 bases: TGTGCCAGTAGCGATCGGGAGGAGCACTATGGCTACACCTTC.